What follows are 9 T cell receptor beta chains derived from one specimen sequenced in a study of T-cell reconstitution after alpha-beta-depleted transplantation in children. The TCRbeta library incorporated unique molecular identifiers. TCRdb reanalysed the PCR reads using MiXCR and keeps one entry per CDR3 protein. The sample yields about 250,000 distinct CDR3 sequences, more than 20% seen once. Sequencing used PBMCs, mostly from graft donor cells, obtained 360 days after TCRalphabeta/CD19-depleted stem cell transplant. Source of these receptors: a female patient aged 2-15 years who had a stem cell transplant for congenital amegakaryocytic thrombocytopenia, so the T cells may come from the graft donor.

Ten or more counts support this clonotype. The chain uses TRBV7-9 and TRBJ2-1; no clear D gene. CDR1 is SEHNR and CDR2 is FQNEAQ in the germline V gene (reference sequence). This CDR3 has 11 residues. V was shortened by 4 bases and J by 5 bases, with 3 bases between the two germline ends. In DNA, the CDR3 is TGTGCCAGCAGCTGGAACAATGAGCAGTTCTTC. This translates into CASSWNNEQFF. The full variable domain, with the rest looked up from reference TRBV7-9 and TRBJ2-1, is DTGVSQNPRHKITKRGQNVTFRCDPISEHNRLYWYRQTLGQGPEFLTYFQNEAQLEKSRLLSDRFSAERPKGSFSTLEIQRTEQGDSAMYLCASSWNNEQFFGPGTRLTVL.

The chain employs TRBV15 and TRBJ2-7; D uncertain. The CDR3 runs to 14 residues. The V and J ends lost 0 bases and 0 bases respectively, with 6 bases between them. Germline CDR1 LNHNV, CDR2 YYDKDF (reference sequence). CDR3 loop: CATSRDRASYEQYF. CDR3 nucleotides: TGTGCCACCAGCAGAGATCGGGCCTCCTACGAGCAGTACTTC.

V gene TRBV12-3 or TRBV12-4 combines with J gene TRBJ2-5; the D gene is possibly TRBD1 (5 bases). The length of the CDR3 is 13 residues. V was cut by 3 bases and J by 5 bases, with 10 bases left in between. CDR3 coding DNA: TGTGCCAGCAGTTTCCCAGGGCGTGAGACCCAGTACTTC. Translation: CASSFPGRETQYF.

There are a few counts of this clonotype. The rearrangement links TRBV28 to TRBJ2-3; the match to TRBD2 covers 9 bases. This CDR3 comprises 19 residues. The V segment lost 0 bases and the J segment 4 bases; nucleotides outside the gene matches: 14. Germline CDR1 reads MDHEN; CDR2 reads SYDVKM. CDR3 region: CASSLWRDPGLAESDTQYF. The DNA for the CDR3 is TGTGCCAGCAGTTTATGGCGAGATCCGGGACTAGCAGAATCAGATACGCAGTATTTT. The full variable domain, completed using reference TRBV28 and TRBJ2-3, is DVKVTQSSRYLVKRTGEKVFLECVQDMDHENMFWYRQDPGLGLRLIYFSYDVKMKEKGDIPEGYSVSREKKERFSLILESASTNQTSMYLCASSLWRDPGLAESDTQYFGPGTRLTVL.

V gene TRBV12-3 or TRBV12-4 combines with J gene TRBJ2-7; the D gene is possibly TRBD1 (5 bases). The CDR3 spans 13 residues. The V gene lost 6 bases and the J gene lost 4 bases, with 13 bases spanning the gap. DNA of the CDR3: TGTGCCAGCAGCAAAGGACACCAATACGAGCAGTACTTC. Protein: CASSKGHQYEQYF.

This clonotype turned up a few times. The chain combines TRBV4-1 with TRBJ2-5; D not resolved. V was trimmed by 3 bases and J by 0 bases, leaving 17 bases between them. This CDR3 has 17 amino acids. Germline CDR1 reads MGHRA; CDR2 reads YSYEKL. The CDR3: CASSQAKDPPYQETQYF. The CDR3 bases are TGCGCCAGCAGCCAGGCTAAGGACCCCCCGTACCAAGAGACCCAGTACTTC.

The chain recombines TRBV7-8 with TRBJ1-5; D possibly corresponds to TRBD1 (5 bases). V was clipped by 4 bases and J by 2 bases, with 12 bases between them. This CDR3 contains 15 residues. Germline-derived CDR1 and CDR2 are SGHVS and FQNEAQ. CDR3: CASSSPGDGNQPQHF. The CDR3 DNA is TGTGCCAGCAGCTCCCCGGGGGACGGCAATCAGCCCCAGCATTTT.

There are a few counts of this clonotype. In DNA, the CDR3 is TGTGCCAGCAGCTCAAAACAGGGCTGGGTCAAAAACATTCAGTACTTC. Translated: CASSSKQGWVKNIQYF. This sequence joins TRBV5-4 and TRBJ2-4, with D tentatively TRBD1 (6 bases). The V gene's germline CDR1 is SGHNT and CDR2 YYREEE (reference sequence). This CDR3 region has 16 residues. V was clipped by 3 bases and J by 3 bases, with 16 bases between them.

This clonotype was seen only a few times. The chain couples TRBV5-1 to TRBJ2-2; TRBD1 agrees at 9 bases. The germline CDR1 and CDR2 sequences are SGHRS and YFSETQ. V trimming: 4 bases; J trimming: 5 bases; junction bases outside the gene matches: 9. The length of the CDR3 is 16 residues. The CDR3, as DNA: TGCGCCAGCAGCCCGGGGGTCGGACAGGGGACCGGGGAGCTGTTTTTT. Translated, it gives CASSPGVGQGTGELFF.